Presented here are 24 T cell receptor beta chains from one specimen sequenced in a study of T cell responses to AZD1222 COVID-19 vaccine. Sequenced by immunoSEQ multiplex PCR; TCRdb stores in-frame clones only, minus some. The sample consists of approximately 99,000 clones, roughly 84% of them appearing once. Material: peripheral blood, obtained on day 0 of AZD1222 vaccination. The receptor source for this set is an adult in good health.

This chain links TRBV24-1 with TRBJ2-5; 7 positions match TRBD1. The J segment lost 0 bases and the V segment lost 0 bases, leaving 3 bases of the junction unmatched. This CDR3 is 16 amino acids long. Germline assignment: CDR1 KGHDR and CDR2 SFDVKD. CDR3 sequence: CATSDLRDRDQETQYF. CDR3 in DNA: TGTGCCACCAGTGATTTGAGGGACAGAGACCAAGAGACCCAGTACTTC.

V usage is TRBV6-4 and J usage is TRBJ2-2; D not resolved. Germline CDR1 reads MRHNA; CDR2 reads SNTAGT. The CDR3 loop spans 12 amino acids. Trimming left V 4 bases short and J 3 bases short, with 3 bases between. The CDR3 region has the DNA TGTGCCAGCAGTGTTGACACCGGGGAGCTGTTTTTT. The encoded protein is CASSVDTGELFF.

The V call is TRBV7-3, the J call TRBJ1-6; D is uncertain. The V gene's germline CDR1 is SGHTA and CDR2 FQGTGA. Trimming stripped 4 bases from V and 10 bases from J, with 11 bases between. The CDR3 is 13 amino acids. CDR3 nucleotide sequence: TGTGCCAGCAGCTCCTCTCTTTACTCACCCCTCCACTTT. This gives the protein CASSSSLYSPLHF.

The chain uses TRBV9 and TRBJ2-5; TRBD2 agrees at 8 bases. This CDR3 is 15 amino acids long. Germline lookup yields CDR1 SGDLS and CDR2 YYNGEE. V dropped 3 bases and J dropped 5; count of bases not matched to a gene: 9. CDR3: CASSEPGTRRETQYF. The DNA for the CDR3 is TGTGCCAGCAGCGAGCCCGGGACTAGGCGGGAGACCCAGTACTTC.

The gene calls are TRBV7-6 and TRBJ1-4, with TRBD1 matching over 7 bases. V trimming: 5 bases; J trimming: 7 bases; junction bases outside the gene matches: 10. Germline V lookup: CDR1 SGHVS, CDR2 FNYEAQ. This CDR3 spans 15 amino acids. The CDR3 protein is CASSTPRGGSEKLFF. The CDR3, as DNA: TGTGCCAGCAGCACCCCCAGGGGGGGGAGTGAAAAACTGTTTTTT.

The chain combines TRBV2 with TRBJ1-2, with TRBD1 matching over 8 bases. The CDR3 loop spans 18 amino acids. Germline values: CDR1 SNHLY, CDR2 FYNNEI. V shed 3 bases and J 4 bases; nucleotides not matched to a gene: 16. The CDR3 spells CASSDLFRGQGLGYGYTF. CDR3 nucleotide sequence: TGTGCCAGCAGTGATCTCTTTAGAGGACAGGGACTAGGCTATGGCTACACCTTC.

V usage is TRBV15 and J usage is TRBJ2-5, with D possibly matching TRBD1 (5 bases). Germline CDR1 reads LNHNV; CDR2 reads YYDKDF (reference sequence). Deletions cut 0 bases from V and 7 bases from J, with 18 bases between. The CDR3 spans 16 residues. The CDR3 nucleotides read TGTGCCACCAGCAGAGATGTGCCAGGACAAAGGGGGACCCAGTACTTC. Translating gives CATSRDVPGQRGTQYF. Full variable domain (missing parts from reference TRBV15 and TRBJ2-5): DAMVIQNPRYQVTQFGKPVTLSCSQTLNHNVMYWYQQKSSQAPKLLFHYYDKDFNNEADTPDNFQSRRPNTSFCFLDIRSPGLGDTAMYLCATSRDVPGQRGTQYFGPGTRLLVL.

This chain links TRBV18 with TRBJ1-1; D might be TRBD1 (6 bases). Between the trimmed V and J ends, which lost 4 bases and 4 bases, there was a span of 10 bases. Germline loops: CDR1 KGHSH, CDR2 LQKENI. The CDR3 runs 13 residues. The CDR3 bases are TGTGCCAGCTCACAGGGGGACGGCACTGAAGCTTTCTTT. Translating it yields CASSQGDGTEAFF.

The chain has TRBV23-1 and TRBJ2-6, with D perhaps TRBD1 (6 bases). TRBV23-1 has ORF status, its function being uncertain. This CDR3 is 22 amino acids long. Trimming took 0 bases from V and 2 from J, leaving 26 bases between them. DNA of the CDR3: TGCGCCAGCAGTCAATCTAAAGGGATTTGGGGACAACGAAAGACTGGGGCCAACGTCCTGACTTTC. It specifies CASSQSKGIWGQRKTGANVLTF.

The chain combines TRBV12-3 or TRBV12-4 with TRBJ1-2, with D hard to call. This CDR3 is 12 amino acids long. Trimming took 7 bases from V and 2 from J, leaving 8 bases between them. CDR3 protein: CASTGKNYGYTF. The CDR3 bases are TGTGCCAGCACCGGCAAGAACTATGGCTACACCTTC.

This clone was seen only once. This sequence joins TRBV28 and TRBJ2-5; 11 nucleotides agree with TRBD2. J was trimmed by 4 bases and V by 5 bases; bases with no gene match: 6. The CDR3 is 15 residues long. The germline V gene has CDR1 MDHEN and CDR2 SYDVKM. CDR3 region: CASSGPGLAVETQYF. CDR3 coding DNA: TGTGCCAGCAGTGGACCGGGACTAGCGGTAGAGACCCAGTACTTC.

CDR3 sequence: CASTNPWTQETQYF. The CDR3 DNA is TGTGCCAGCACCAACCCCTGGACCCAAGAGACCCAGTACTTC. This chain uses TRBV28 with TRBJ2-5; D gene ambiguous. The ends were cut back, 7 bases at V and 1 base at J, with 13 bases in the middle. The V gene's germline CDR1 is MDHEN and CDR2 SYDVKM. The CDR3 spans 14 residues.

The rearrangement links TRBV28 to TRBJ2-7; 9 bases fit TRBD1. Trimming took 7 bases from V and 3 from J; bases not matched to a gene: 1. This CDR3 is built from 12 residues. CDR1 MDHEN and CDR2 SYDVKM come from the germline V gene. The CDR3 here is CASTGQGYEQYF. The DNA of the CDR3 is TGTGCCAGCACGGGACAGGGCTACGAGCAGTACTTC.

V and J are TRBV6-5 and TRBJ2-1; D remains unclear. Trimming took off 4 bases at V and 2 bases at J, with 12 bases between the two ends. This CDR3 has 15 residues. Germline V lookup: CDR1 MNHEY, CDR2 SVGAGI. The CDR3: CASSFNFETYNEQFF. DNA for the CDR3: TGTGCCAGCAGTTTTAATTTCGAGACCTACAATGAGCAGTTCTTC.

J is TRBJ2-7 and V is TRBV2, with 7 bases identical to TRBD1. The germline gives CDR1 SNHLY, CDR2 FYNNEI. This CDR3 is built from 13 residues. J lost 2 bases, V lost 6 bases, and 4 bases had no gene match. The DNA of the CDR3 is TGTGCCAGCAGAACCACAGGGGCCTACGAGCAGTACTTC. Amino acids: CASRTTGAYEQYF.

This chain connects TRBV10-1 to TRBJ1-6, with D perhaps TRBD1 (5 bases). Germline V gene data show CDR1 as WNHNN and CDR2 as SYGVQD (reference sequence). V was pared by 0 bases and J by 14 bases, with 14 bases between. CDR3 length equals 14 residues. The CDR3 DNA reads TGCGCCAGCAGTGAGTCACGGGGCCAACTCACCCTCCACTTT. Residues: CASSESRGQLTLHF.

The chain uses TRBV7-9 and TRBJ1-5, with D hard to call. Trimming took off 3 bases at V and 3 bases at J, with 12 bases between the two ends. Per germline, CDR1 SEHNR and CDR2 FQNEAQ (reference sequence). CDR3 length equals 15 residues. CDR3 sequence: CASSFLDGNNQPQHF. In DNA form, the CDR3 reads TGTGCCAGCAGCTTTCTGGACGGGAACAATCAGCCCCAGCATTTT.

The chain links TRBV5-4 to TRBJ1-6, with TRBD1 as a possible D gene (5 bases). CDR3 length: 14 residues. CDR1 SGHNT and CDR2 YYREEE come from the germline V gene (reference sequence). V was clipped by 0 bases and J by 10 bases, with 11 bases between them. Written as DNA, the CDR3 is TGTGCCAGCAGCTTGGATTTAGGGGTCTCACCCCTCCACTTT. Translation gives CASSLDLGVSPLHF.

The V call is TRBV6-5, the J call TRBJ1-2, with D uncertain. From germline, CDR1 is MNHEY and CDR2 SVGAGI. V was clipped by 6 bases and J by 8 bases, with 13 bases between them. The CDR3 has 12 amino acids. In DNA form, the CDR3 reads TGTGCCAGCAGCCCCCCCCGGCTCGGCTACACCTTC. This gives the protein CASSPPRLGYTF.

The rearrangement joins TRBV30 to TRBJ1-2; TRBD1 might be the D (5 bases). There are 12 residues in the CDR3. Germline CDR1 and CDR2: GTSNPN and SVGIG (reference sequence). V was trimmed by 4 bases and J by 6 bases, leaving 12 bases between them. The CDR3 reads CAWNLAGDGYTF. The CDR3 coding sequence is TGTGCCTGGAATCTAGCGGGGGATGGCTACACCTTC.

This chain's CDR3 is CASSRGGGNQPQHF. Here the CDR3 DNA reads TGTGCCAGCAGCCGAGGAGGGGGCAATCAGCCCCAGCATTTT. This chain connects TRBV6-5 to TRBJ1-5, with a weak D call TRBD1 (5 bases). The CDR3 covers 14 residues. Germline V gives CDR1 MNHEY, CDR2 SVGAGI. V lost 6 bases and J 2 bases, leaving 11 bases between the germline ends.

This sequence joins TRBV6-1 and TRBJ2-5, with 11 positions matching TRBD2. J was trimmed by 5 bases and V by 2 bases; bases with no gene match: 4. Germline loops: CDR1 MNHNS, CDR2 SASEGT. The CDR3 is made up of 15 amino acids. The CDR3: CASSERIAGGETQYF. CDR3 DNA sequence: TGTGCCAGCAGTGAAAGGATAGCGGGGGGGGAGACCCAGTACTTC.

The chain couples TRBV2 to TRBJ1-2; the D gene is possibly TRBD1 (6 bases). This CDR3 is 15 amino acids long. Trimming shortened V by 6 bases and J by 0 bases, and 14 bases separated the two germline ends. CDR1 and CDR2 (germline): SNHLY, FYNNEI. CDR3 residues: CASSADSQANYGYTF. CDR3 DNA: TGTGCCAGCAGCGCGGACAGCCAAGCTAACTATGGCTACACCTTC.

This chain connects TRBV28 to TRBJ1-2, with no clear D. The CDR3 contains 13 residues. Germline values: CDR1 MDHEN, CDR2 SYDVKM. Between the trimmed V and J ends, which lost 5 bases and 7 bases, there was a span of 14 bases. CDR3 bases: TGTGCCAGCAGTCTAACACTCAAACCTGGCTACACCTTC. Its protein is CASSLTLKPGYTF.